The 29 T cell receptor beta chains below all came from one sample that was sequenced in a study of blood T cell repertoires in COVID-19. Clones were sequenced by immunoSEQ multiplex PCR, and TCRdb holds only the in-frame ones, with some missing. The table has more than 200,000 clones, 65% to 85% seen once. Sequenced material: peripheral blood. The source is a woman between 40 and 50 years old with active or convalescent COVID-19.

A single count supports this clone. The CDR3 here is CASSPSNTGELFF. The CDR3 DNA reads as TGTGCCAGCAGTCCCTCGAACACCGGGGAGCTGTTTTTT. The chain joins TRBV12-3 or TRBV12-4 to TRBJ2-2; D ambiguous. The V end was cut by 5 bases, the J end by 0 bases, with 4 bases between. CDR3 length: 13 residues.

This clone was seen only a few times. The rearrangement uses TRBV5-1 and TRBJ2-1; 8 bases agree with TRBD2. The CDR3 runs to 16 residues. Per germline, CDR1 SGHRS and CDR2 YFSETQ. Unmatched junction bases numbered 9, after V lost 4 bases and J lost 3 bases. This CDR3 is CASSQNAGGLYNEQFF. For the CDR3, the DNA is TGCGCCAGCAGCCAAAACGCGGGGGGCCTCTACAATGAGCAGTTCTTC.

This chain connects TRBV21-1 to TRBJ2-7; the DNA was not used to check the table's D call, TRBD2. TRBV21-1 is a documented pseudogene. The CDR3 runs to 13 residues. CDR3 sequence (DNA): TGTGCCAGCCTCGGGGTCGGTTCCTACGAGCAGTACTTC. It codes for CASLGVGSYEQYF.

The J gene is TRBJ2-5, the V gene TRBV5-1; 8 bases fit TRBD1. V lost 4 bases and J lost 2; bases outside the gene matches: 7. Germline V lookup: CDR1 SGHRS, CDR2 YFSETQ. The CDR3 contains 15 residues. The CDR3 nucleotides are TGCGCCAGCAGCCCGACAGGGGCCGGGCAAGAGACCCAGTACTTC. Translated, it gives CASSPTGAGQETQYF. Full variable domain (remainder filled in from reference TRBV5-1 and TRBJ2-5): KAGVTQTPRYLIKTRGQQVTLSCSPISGHRSVSWYQQTPGQGLQFLFEYFSETQRNKGNFPGRFSGRQFSNSRSEMNVSTLELGDSALYLCASSPTGAGQETQYFGPGTRLLVL.

The rearrangement uses TRBV4-1 and TRBJ2-1; 7 bases fit TRBD2. From germline, CDR1 is MGHRA and CDR2 YSYEKL. The CDR3 is 14 residues long. J gave up 8 bases and V 2 bases, and 6 bases lay outside the gene matches. CDR3 protein: CASSQKTSRDEQFF. The CDR3 region has the DNA TGCGCCAGCAGCCAAAAGACTAGCCGGGATGAGCAGTTCTTC.

The chain couples TRBV12-3 or TRBV12-4 to TRBJ1-1; no definite D call. The CDR3 loop spans 13 amino acids. V was cut by 0 bases and J by 11 bases, with 13 bases left in between. CDR3 nucleotides: TGTGCCAGCAGTTTAGCGCCGGACTTGGGGGCTTTCTTT. Encoded protein: CASSLAPDLGAFF.

The chain employs TRBV4-1 and TRBJ1-1; TRBD1 matches 8 bases. The CDR3 sequence is 18 residues long. Germline lookup yields CDR1 MGHRA and CDR2 YSYEKL. Trimming removed 4 bases from V and 0 bases from J; junction bases left unmatched: 13. CDR3: CASSRGWGTGLMNTEAFF. As DNA, the CDR3 is TGCGCCAGCAGCCGCGGGTGGGGGACAGGACTAATGAACACTGAAGCTTTCTTT.

This sequence joins TRBV7-2 and TRBJ1-2; 9 bases line up with TRBD1. CDR3 size: 15 residues. Trimming at V came to 4 bases and at J to 4 bases, leaving 7 bases not matched to a gene. Germline CDR1 and CDR2: SGHTA and FQGNSA. CDR3 in DNA: TGTGCCAGCAGCTCGACAGGGGGAGGGATCTATGGCTACACCTTC. Residues: CASSSTGGGIYGYTF.

The J gene is TRBJ2-7, the V gene TRBV10-1; 10 bases are a match to TRBD2. Losses at the gene ends were 6 bases for V and 4 bases for J; bases not matched to a gene: 9. The CDR3 runs to 15 residues. Germline-derived CDR1 and CDR2 are WNHNN and SYGVQD (reference sequence). The CDR3 protein is CASRVAGGRDYEQYV. CDR3 nucleotides: TGCGCCAGCAGGGTAGCGGGGGGAAGGGATTACGAGCAGTACGTC.

The chain couples TRBV19 to TRBJ2-1, with TRBD1 matching over 8 bases. Germline CDR1 LNHDA, CDR2 SQIVND (reference sequence). Trimming removed 5 bases from V and 2 bases from J; junction bases left unmatched: 17. The CDR3 covers 19 residues. The CDR3 bases are TGTGCCAGTAGTCCCCTAGGAGACAGGGGACAATTGACCTACAATGAGCAGTTCTTC. Protein product: CASSPLGDRGQLTYNEQFF.

This rearrangement joins TRBV18 to TRBJ1-4; no firm D call. V dropped 5 bases and J dropped 7 bases, with 11 bases sitting between them. The CDR3 loop spans 13 amino acids. Germline values: CDR1 KGHSH, CDR2 LQKENI. CDR3 sequence: CASSETLGEKLFF. The CDR3 DNA is TGTGCCAGCTCAGAGACTCTGGGTGAAAAACTGTTTTTT.

This rearrangement joins TRBV28 to TRBJ2-7; TRBD2 might be the D (5 bases). Trimming pared 2 bases from V and 4 bases from J, leaving 6 bases between. Germline loops: CDR1 MDHEN, CDR2 SYDVKM. The CDR3 sequence is 12 residues long. CDR3 coding DNA: TGTGCCAGCAGTTTAACGGGGTACGAGCAGTACTTC. It is translated as CASSLTGYEQYF.

The J gene is TRBJ1-1, the V gene TRBV7-2; no clear D. V lost 2 bases to trimming and J lost 1 base, with 5 bases between them. Germline V gene sequence: CDR1 SGHTA, CDR2 FQGNSA. The CDR3 contains 13 residues. CDR3 loop: CASSLRENTEAFF. The CDR3 DNA is TGTGCCAGCAGCTTACGGGAGAACACTGAAGCTTTCTTT.

This clone was detected a few times. V usage is TRBV12-5 and J usage is TRBJ2-1; D is unclear. The CDR3 contains 11 residues. V lost 0 bases, J lost 12 bases, and 6 bases lay in between. Per the germline V gene, CDR1 is LGHNT and CDR2 is FRNRAP. The CDR3 protein is CASGLVHPQFF. The CDR3 DNA reads TGTGCTAGTGGTTTGGTACATCCGCAGTTCTTC.

The CDR3 here is CASSSRTGLGRNTEAFF. The CDR3 DNA is TGTGCCAGTAGTTCCCGGACAGGCCTCGGGAGGAACACTGAAGCTTTCTTT. The chain combines TRBV19 with TRBJ1-1; 7 nucleotides align to TRBD1. From germline, CDR1 is LNHDA and CDR2 SQIVND (reference sequence). This CDR3 spans 17 amino acids. The V and J ends lost 5 bases and 1 base, in that order; junction bases with no gene match: 13.

This chain joins TRBV5-1 and TRBJ2-7, with a tentative D call TRBD2 (5 bases). The CDR3 contains 12 residues. CDR1 and CDR2 (germline): SGHRS, YFSETQ. CDR3 amino acids: CASSDNGRGLFV. For the CDR3, the DNA is TGCGCCAGCAGTGATAATGGGCGCGGGTTGTTCGTC.

The chain has TRBV1 and TRBJ2-3; TRBD2 is taken as the D call from the table, unchecked against the DNA. TRBV1 is marked as a pseudogene. The length of the CDR3 is 17 residues. In DNA form, the CDR3 reads TGCACCAGCAGCTACTTTCCGGGACTAGGGGGTAGAGATACGCAGTATTTT. Amino acids: CTSSYFPGLGGRDTQYF.

This clone was found a few times. The chain carries TRBV2 and TRBJ1-6; 10 positions match TRBD1. This CDR3 comprises 15 residues. V gave up 6 bases and J gave up 11 bases; unmatched junction bases: 10. Germline V gene lookup returns CDR1 SNHLY and CDR2 FYNNEI. The CDR3 DNA follows: TGTGCCAGCAGCTTGTCCCGGGACAGGGGTCCACCCCTCCACTTT. Its protein product is CASSLSRDRGPPLHF.

This clone was seen a few times. The CDR3 DNA follows: TGTGCCAGCTCACCAAATTCGCTAAGCTATGGCTACACCTTC. It is translated as CASSPNSLSYGYTF. The J gene is TRBJ1-2, the V gene TRBV18, with unresolved D. The CDR3 has 14 residues. Per the germline V gene, CDR1 is KGHSH and CDR2 is LQKENI. Trimming stripped 2 bases from V and 4 bases from J, with 11 bases between. Complete variable domain (other parts from reference TRBV18 and TRBJ1-2): NAGVMQNPRHLVRRRGQEARLRCSPMKGHSHVYWYRQLPEEGLKFMVYLQKENIIDESGMPKERFSAEFPKEGPSILRIQQVVRGDSAAYFCASSPNSLSYGYTFGSGTRLTVV.

The V call is TRBV11-3, the J call TRBJ2-7; TRBD1 is a possible D gene (5 bases). Per germline, CDR1 SGHNT and CDR2 YENEEA. V lost 1 base, J lost 3 bases, and 10 bases lay in between. This CDR3 is 14 amino acids long. Here the CDR3 reads CASSLGPGYYEQYF. In DNA form, the CDR3 reads TGTGCCAGCAGCTTAGGGCCAGGGTACTACGAGCAGTACTTC.

This chain connects TRBV5-5 to TRBJ1-5; TRBD1 agrees at 7 bases. With 4 bases clipped from V and 3 bases from J, the junction kept 4 bases outside the gene matches. The CDR3 covers 14 residues. Germline V lookup: CDR1 SGHKS, CDR2 YYEKEE (reference sequence). The CDR3 bases are TGTGCCAGCAGCGTTGGGACAGTCAATCAGCCCCAGCATTTT. This encodes CASSVGTVNQPQHF.

The chain uses TRBV10-3 and TRBJ2-7; 7 bases fit TRBD1. The J segment lost 1 base and the V segment lost 0 bases, leaving 0 bases of the junction unmatched. Germline-derived CDR1 and CDR2 are ENHRY and SYGVKD. This CDR3 is 14 amino acids long. The CDR3 loop reads CAISESGQSYEQYV. The CDR3 DNA sequence: TGTGCCATCAGTGAGTCGGGACAGTCCTACGAGCAGTACGTC.

The sample holds a few counts of this clone. The V gene is TRBV5-1, the J gene TRBJ2-1; 7 nucleotides line up with TRBD1. The germline V gene encodes CDR1 SGHRS and CDR2 YFSETQ. V was pared by 7 bases and J by 9 bases, with 13 bases of the junction left unmatched. The CDR3 is made up of 14 amino acids. The DNA of the CDR3 is TGCGCCAGCGGGTCATCGACAGGGAGCGCTGAGCAGTTCTTC. This gives the protein CASGSSTGSAEQFF.

The rearrangement joins TRBV5-1 to TRBJ1-5; D not resolved. V lost 3 bases, J lost 3 bases, and 10 bases lay in between. The CDR3 runs to 14 residues. Germline values: CDR1 SGHRS, CDR2 YFSETQ. The CDR3 spells CASSWNSPNQPQHF. CDR3 bases: TGCGCCAGCAGCTGGAACAGCCCCAATCAGCCCCAGCATTTT. The full variable domain, with the rest looked up from reference TRBV5-1 and TRBJ1-5, is KAGVTQTPRYLIKTRGQQVTLSCSPISGHRSVSWYQQTPGQGLQFLFEYFSETQRNKGNFPGRFSGRQFSNSRSEMNVSTLELGDSALYLCASSWNSPNQPQHFGDGTRLSIL.

This clone was found a few times. This chain connects TRBV5-1 to TRBJ2-3; 7 nucleotides match TRBD2. This CDR3 is built from 18 residues. After removal of 0 bases from V and 0 bases from J, the junction contained 10 bases not matched to a gene. CDR1 and CDR2 from the germline V gene are SGHRS and YFSETQ. The CDR3 loop reads CASSLAGGGVLSTDTQYF. For the CDR3, the DNA is TGCGCCAGCAGCTTGGCGGGCGGGGGAGTCCTTAGCACAGATACGCAGTATTTT.

The sample holds many counts of this clone. At the DNA level, this CDR3 is encoded by other sequences in the same sample as well. The chain uses TRBV7-3 and TRBJ2-5; no clear D. V lost 3 bases and J 4 bases, leaving 9 bases between the germline ends. Germline assignment: CDR1 SGHTA and CDR2 FQGTGA. The CDR3 covers 13 residues. CDR3 coding DNA: TGTGCCAGCAGCTTTACCGGTGGAGAGACCCAGTACTTC. This codes for CASSFTGGETQYF.

The chain employs TRBV10-3 and TRBJ2-1, with TRBD1 identical over 7 bases. V dropped 6 bases and J dropped 2; count of bases not matched to a gene: 7. There are 15 residues in the CDR3. Germline V lookup: CDR1 ENHRY, CDR2 SYGVKD. CDR3 loop: CAIRRQGSPYNEQFF. The DNA of the CDR3 is TGTGCCATCAGGCGACAGGGCAGTCCCTACAATGAGCAGTTCTTC.

This chain connects TRBV5-1 to TRBJ2-7, with D perhaps matching TRBD1 (5 bases). The germline V gene has CDR1 SGHRS and CDR2 YFSETQ. V was pared by 5 bases and J by 4 bases, with 10 bases between. The CDR3 loop spans 12 amino acids. CDR3 protein: CASSSTEYEQYF. CDR3 DNA sequence: TGCGCCAGCAGTTCGACAGAATACGAGCAGTACTTC.

The chain joins TRBV7-3 to TRBJ1-2; TRBD1 matches at 9 bases. The V segment lost 4 bases and the J segment 8 bases; nucleotides outside the gene matches: 8. This CDR3 contains 14 residues. Germline V gives CDR1 SGHTA, CDR2 FQGTGA. The CDR3 DNA reads as TGTGCCAGCAGCTCAACAGGGGGCATAGGAGGCTACACCTTC. It encodes CASSSTGGIGGYTF.